A single T cell receptor (beta chain) is shown here with its context. Its antigen is currently unknown. The sample comes from a study of a mutant IDH1 vaccine in newly diagnosed glioma. Time point noted: week 47, end of study. The investigators gave 300 ug of mutant IDH1 20-mer peptide in each vaccine dose, together with topical imiquimod. The method was immunoSEQ multiplex PCR; TCRdb's version includes in-frame clones alone and lacks a portion of them. The table lists about 52,000 clones, roughly 72% of them singletons, with 4% to 5.5% in the top ten. Losses at the gene ends were 7 bases for V and 14 bases for J; bases not matched to a gene: 13. CDR3 length: 14 residues. Looked up from germline, CDR1 is MGHDK and CDR2 is SYGVNS.

The sequence derives from a woman aged 40 to 49 with glioma. Some clones in this sample may be carry-over from other donors' samples. The chain employs TRBV25-1 and TRBJ1-6, with 8 bases that match TRBD1. The sequencing here drew on PBMCs, taken from a glioma patient whose treatment included an IDH1 peptide vaccine. CDR3 amino acids: CASIGQGPEGTLHF. CDR3 in DNA: TGTGCCAGCATCGGACAGGGTCCTGAGGGGACCCTCCACTTT.